This section outlines one TCR beta chain sequence together with its context. Antigen: not known. Using its own MiXCR run on the reads, TCRdb lists one record per CDR3 protein. The profile shows roughly 230,000 distinct CDR3 sequences, about 17% of them singletons. These data are taken from a study of T cell repertoires in cytomegalovirus infection. Study at large: Through public TCR beta signatures, both CMV infection and matching HLA type were indicated.

Overall study results and limits: Summed frequency of public TCR beta families distinguished CMV carriers with the relevant HLA. HLA-C-restricted CMV clonotypes gave the most frequent clonotype in two of eight donors.

CDR1 and CDR2 (germline): SGHVS, FNYEAQ. This CDR3 spans 15 amino acids. Germline trimming cut 6 bases from V and 2 bases from J; bases unmatched to any gene: 7. The specimen was CD8+ T cells from PBMCs. The TCR comes from a human donor in good health (CMV status not recorded). Some clones in this sample may be carry-over from other donors' samples. The V and J genes are TRBV7-6 and TRBJ2-5; 9 nucleotides match TRBD1. CDR3: CASSLIDRGQETQYF. As DNA, the CDR3 is TGTGCCAGCAGTCTAATAGACAGGGGGCAAGAGACCCAGTACTTC.